This T cell receptor (beta chain) was found in a study of blood T cell repertoires in COVID-19. The CDR3 runs to 15 residues. The V segment lost 2 bases and the J segment 4 bases; nucleotides outside the gene matches: 1. Germline V gene data show CDR1 as SGDLS and CDR2 as YYNGEE. As originally analysed: The authors estimated nucleated cell counts from reference gene primer amplification. Profiled with immunoSEQ multiplex PCR; TCRdb holds only in-frame clones, not every one. For V, J and clone size, that table is used; D and trimming come from the DNA. The table includes fewer than 400,000 clones, roughly 89% detected once. Those who participated ranged in age from about 18 to 95 years and resided in 20 to 30 US areas.

The source material was PBMCs or T cells enriched from blood (not recorded which). The chain employs TRBV9 and TRBJ2-5; TRBD2 matches at 14 bases. The sequence came from a woman between 45 and 60 years old who had recovered from COVID-19. DNA for the CDR3: TGTGCCAGCAGCGTCGGGACTAGCGGGGGAGAGACCCAGTACTTC. It codes for CASSVGTSGGETQYF.